Described below is a single TCR beta chain sequence and its context. Its cognate antigen is unknown. The library was made from cDNA and included unique molecular identifiers. TCRdb processed the PCR reads anew with MiXCR; each CDR3 protein has one entry. Of roughly 670,000 distinct CDR3 sequences listed, 59% are singletons. This record comes from a study of post-analysis software for immune sequencing data. Across the study: Included courses were relapsing-remitting and secondary progressive multiple sclerosis; progressive-relapsing multiple sclerosis was also included.

V lost 6 bases to trimming and J lost 4 bases; unmatched junction nucleotides: 8. CDR3 size: 15 residues. From germline, CDR1 is SQVTM and CDR2 ANQGSEA. Study results and caveats: Five or six TRBV segments, TRBV5-6, TRBV5-1 and TRBV20-1 among them, were found more frequent in patients than controls. For normalized Chao1 diversity, multiple sclerosis patients scored significantly lower than controls did.

This clonotype was obtained from a girl between 2 and 10 years old with multiple sclerosis. Sample: blood. The V and J genes are TRBV29-1 and TRBJ2-6; 8 bases fit TRBD2. The chain's CDR3 is CSVYGGASGANVLTF. In DNA form, the CDR3 reads TGCAGCGTATACGGGGGGGCATCCGGGGCCAACGTCCTGACTTTC.